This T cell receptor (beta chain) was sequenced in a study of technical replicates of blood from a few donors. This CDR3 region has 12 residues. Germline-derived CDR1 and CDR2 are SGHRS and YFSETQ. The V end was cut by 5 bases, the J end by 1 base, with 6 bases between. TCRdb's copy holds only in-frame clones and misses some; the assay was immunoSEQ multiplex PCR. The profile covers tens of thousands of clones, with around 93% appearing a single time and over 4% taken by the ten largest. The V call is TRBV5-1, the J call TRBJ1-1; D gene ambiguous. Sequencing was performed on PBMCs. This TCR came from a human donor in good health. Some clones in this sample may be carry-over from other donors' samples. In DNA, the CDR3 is TGCGCCAGCAGAGCCCAGAACACTGAAGCTTTCTTT. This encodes CASRAQNTEAFF.